This entry features one T cell receptor (beta chain) sequence. The sample is drawn from a study of blood T cells in healthy people across ages. The CDR3 has 12 amino acids. V lost 3 bases to trimming and J lost 4 bases, with 6 bases between them. Germline V gives CDR1 DFQATT, CDR2 SNEGSKA (reference sequence). Combining a sample-barcoded 5' primer with a J-beta primer mix, a second PCR ran for about 7 to 11 cycles. From the 5' RACE reads, TCRdb called clonotypes with MiXCR, one entry per CDR3 protein. The table records 1.5 million to 2 million distinct CDR3 sequences, approximately 39% of them present only once.

V usage is TRBV20-1 and J usage is TRBJ1-4; D is perhaps TRBD1 (5 bases). The sequencing sample was made of blood. This TCR derives from a human donor in good health. The CDR3 here is CSASQGNEKLFF. For the CDR3, the DNA is TGCAGTGCTAGTCAGGGTAATGAAAAACTGTTTTTT.